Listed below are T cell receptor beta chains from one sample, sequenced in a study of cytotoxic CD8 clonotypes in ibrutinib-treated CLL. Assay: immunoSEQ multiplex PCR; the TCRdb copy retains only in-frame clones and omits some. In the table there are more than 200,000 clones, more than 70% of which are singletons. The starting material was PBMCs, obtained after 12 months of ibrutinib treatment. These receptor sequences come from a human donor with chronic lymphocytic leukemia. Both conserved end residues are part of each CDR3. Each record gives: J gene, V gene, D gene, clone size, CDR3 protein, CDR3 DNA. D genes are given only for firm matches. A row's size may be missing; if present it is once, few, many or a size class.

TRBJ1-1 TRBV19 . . CASSIGTANTEAFF TGTGCCAGTAGTATAGGGACAGCGAACACTGAAGCTTTCTTT
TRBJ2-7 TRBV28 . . CASSRYEQYF TGTGCCAGCAGCCGCTACGAGCAGTACTTC
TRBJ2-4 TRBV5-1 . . CASSEGGNIQYF TGCGCCAGCAGCGAGGGGGGAAACATTCAGTACTTC
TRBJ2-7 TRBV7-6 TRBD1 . CASSFGQGGYEQYF TGTGCCAGCAGCTTCGGACAGGGAGGATACGAGCAGTACTTC
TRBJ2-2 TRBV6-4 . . CASSDSSTTGELFF TGTGCCAGCAGTGACTCGAGTACAACCGGGGAGCTGTTTTTT
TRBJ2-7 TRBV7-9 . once CASSSSFTPSYEQYF TGTGCCAGCAGCTCATCCTTCACTCCCTCCTACGAGCAGTACTTC
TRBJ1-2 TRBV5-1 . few CASSPPDGYGYTF TGCGCCAGCAGCCCACCAGACGGATATGGCTACACCTTC
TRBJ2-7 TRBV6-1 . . CASSEWGDLGDEQYF TGTGCCAGCAGTGAGTGGGGGGACTTGGGGGACGAGCAGTACTTC
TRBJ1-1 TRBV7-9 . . CASSREANTEAFF TGTGCCAGCAGCAGAGAGGCGAACACTGAAGCTTTCTTT
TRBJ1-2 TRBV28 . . CASRETGTRGWNYGYTF TGTGCCAGCAGGGAAACAGGGACACGGGGTTGGAACTATGGCTACACCTTC
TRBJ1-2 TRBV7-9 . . CASSLGGGPYGYTF TGTGCCAGCAGCCTCGGTGGGGGCCCCTATGGCTACACCTTC
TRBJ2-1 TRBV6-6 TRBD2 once CASQGLAGYNEQFF TGTGCCAGCCAGGGACTAGCGGGTTACAATGAGCAGTTCTTC
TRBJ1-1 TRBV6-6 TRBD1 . CASSPPRGQGEAFF TGTGCCAGCAGCCCCCCGAGGGGACAGGGAGAAGCTTTCTTT
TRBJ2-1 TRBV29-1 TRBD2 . CSVAGLKGNEQFF TGCAGCGTGGCGGGACTAAAAGGCAATGAGCAGTTCTTC
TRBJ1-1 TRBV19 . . CASGPYANTEAFF TGTGCCAGTGGACCCTACGCGAACACTGAAGCTTTCTTT
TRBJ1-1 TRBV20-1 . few CTPGRSPEAFF TGCACCCCTGGCAGGTCTCCTGAAGCTTTCTTT
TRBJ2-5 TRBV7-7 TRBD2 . CASSQTSGSAQETQYF TGTGCTAGCAGCCAGACTAGCGGGAGTGCCCAAGAGACCCAGTACTTC
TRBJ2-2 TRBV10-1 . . CASSEVGRGTGELFF TGCGCCAGCAGTGAGGTCGGGAGAGGTACCGGGGAGCTGTTTTTT
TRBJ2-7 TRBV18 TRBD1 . CASSGDRVNEQYF TGTGCCAGCTCAGGGGACAGGGTTAACGAGCAGTACTTC
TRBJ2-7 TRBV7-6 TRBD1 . CASGDRGREQYF TGTGCCAGCGGGGACAGGGGACGGGAGCAGTACTTC
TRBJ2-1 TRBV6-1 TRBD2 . CASSESWTSGLNEQFF TGTGCCAGCAGTGAAAGTTGGACTAGCGGGCTCAATGAGCAGTTCTTC
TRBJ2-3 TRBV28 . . CASSSGLGPDTQYF TGTGCCAGCAGTTCGGGACTCGGCCCAGATACGCAGTATTTT
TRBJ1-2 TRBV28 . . CASSLSMPGVTNYGYTF TGTGCCAGCAGTTTAAGTATGCCGGGGGTAACTAACTATGGCTACACCTTC
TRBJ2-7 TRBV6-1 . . CASSEGFSMRGYEQYF TGTGCCAGCAGTGAAGGTTTCTCGATGAGAGGTTACGAGCAGTACTTC
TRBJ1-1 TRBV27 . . CASSFGGYTEAFF TGTGCCAGCAGTTTTGGGGGATACACTGAAGCTTTCTTT
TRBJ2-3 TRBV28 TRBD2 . CASSSHTPLRKVREGLGTQYF TGTGCCAGCAGTTCACATACCCCCCTCCGGAAAGTGCGGGAGGGCCTAGGTACGCAGTATTTT
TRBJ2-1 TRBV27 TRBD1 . CASSFPPGQGNNEQFF TGTGCCAGCAGTTTCCCGCCGGGACAGGGGAACAATGAGCAGTTCTTC
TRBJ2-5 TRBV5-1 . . CASSLVPPPQETQYF TGCGCCAGCAGCTTGGTTCCTCCCCCCCAAGAGACCCAGTACTTC
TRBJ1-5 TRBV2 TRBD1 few CASSEALDRWDQPQHF TGTGCCAGCAGTGAAGCCCTGGACAGGTGGGATCAGCCCCAGCATTTT
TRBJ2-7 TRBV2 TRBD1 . CASSSTGGRAEQYF TGTGCCAGCAGTTCGACAGGGGGGCGGGCCGAGCAGTACTTC
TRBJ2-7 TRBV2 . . CACTGTFDEQYF TGTGCCTGTACCGGGACATTTGATGAGCAGTACTTC
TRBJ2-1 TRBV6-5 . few CASRATTGRQFF TGTGCCAGCAGGGCTACAACAGGGAGGCAGTTCTTC
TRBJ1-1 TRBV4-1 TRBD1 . CASSRRTGMNTEAFF TGCGCCAGCAGCCGCCGGACAGGGATGAACACTGAAGCTTTCTTT
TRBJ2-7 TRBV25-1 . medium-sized CASSGGLTYEQYF TGTGCCAGCAGTGGGGGGCTTACCTACGAGCAGTACTTC
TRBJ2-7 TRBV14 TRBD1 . CASSRLQGAYEQYF TGTGCCAGCAGTCGACTCCAGGGGGCCTACGAGCAGTACTTC
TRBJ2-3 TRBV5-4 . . CASSQQGLSTDTQYF TGTGCCAGCAGCCAACAGGGCCTTAGCACAGATACGCAGTATTTT
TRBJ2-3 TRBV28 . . CASSYDFTDTQYF TGTGCCAGCAGTTATGATTTCACAGATACGCAGTATTTT
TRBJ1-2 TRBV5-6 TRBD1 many CASIINRGWQGGYTF TGTGCCAGCATTATAAACAGGGGTTGGCAAGGTGGCTACACCTTC
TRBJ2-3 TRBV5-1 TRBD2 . CASTTIGGADTQYF TGCGCCAGCACAACCATCGGGGGGGCAGATACGCAGTATTTT
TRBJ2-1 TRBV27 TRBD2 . CASRGLAESLYNEQFF TGTGCCAGCAGGGGACTAGCGGAGTCCCTTTACAATGAGCAGTTCTTC
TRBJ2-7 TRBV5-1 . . CASSFGDYEQYF TGCGCCAGCAGCTTCGGCGATTACGAGCAGTACTTC
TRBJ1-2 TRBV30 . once CAWSVWLGGYTF TGTGCCTGGAGTGTATGGCTGGGTGGCTACACCTTC
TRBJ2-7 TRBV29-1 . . CSVEKDRGYEQYF TGCAGCGTTGAGAAGGACCGAGGCTACGAGCAGTACTTC
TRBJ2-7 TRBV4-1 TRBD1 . CASSLDRVSSYEQYF TGCGCCAGCAGCCTCGACAGGGTTTCCTCCTACGAGCAGTACTTC
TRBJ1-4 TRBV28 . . CASSLRGLSEKLFF TGTGCCAGCAGTTTACGGGGATTAAGCGAAAAACTGTTTTTT
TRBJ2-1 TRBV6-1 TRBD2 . CASSGWTSGNEQFF TGTGCCAGCAGTGGGTGGACTAGTGGGAATGAGCAGTTCTTC
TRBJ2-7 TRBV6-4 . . CACSDGEWSEQYF TGTGCCTGCAGTGACGGGGAGTGGAGCGAGCAGTACTTC
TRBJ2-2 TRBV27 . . CASSQPPGELFF TGTGCCAGCAGTCAACCACCCGGGGAGCTGTTTTTT
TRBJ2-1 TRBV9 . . CASSPRVAVGNEQFF TGTGCCAGCAGCCCCCGAGTGGCAGTGGGGAATGAGCAGTTCTTC
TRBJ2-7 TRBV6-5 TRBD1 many CASSRGQGSLEQYF TGTGCCAGCAGTAGGGGACAGGGATCCCTCGAGCAGTACTTC